This T cell receptor (beta chain) emerged from a study of identical twins. Study results and caveats: Within twin pairs, the out-of-frame alpha sequences they shared showed excess low generation probability.

Each CDR3 protein is one row after TCRdb ran MiXCR on the 5' RACE reads. The sample has 350,000 to 450,000 distinct CDR3 sequences, less than 20% seen once; the top ten hold 12%. This clonotype has just a few counts. The target antigen is unknown. The CDR3 totals 17 residues. Trimming removed 6 bases from V and 9 bases from J; junction bases left unmatched: 18. The V gene is TRBV12-3 or TRBV12-4, the J gene TRBJ1-3; 9 bases match TRBD1. Source material: naive T cells sorted from blood. This TCR was recovered from a man aged 50 or older in good health. The CDR3 DNA is TGTGCCAGCAGCCTCTTGATCCTCCGGGACAGGGAGACCACCATATATTTT. Residues: CASSLLILRDRETTIYF.